What follows are 16 T cell receptor beta chains derived from one specimen sequenced in a study of response to subunit inactivated influenza vaccine. TCRdb reprocessed the RT-PCR reads with MiXCR, giving one entry per CDR3 protein. Of hundreds of thousands of distinct CDR3 sequences detected, roughly 10% appear once; the ten largest clones hold roughly a tenth. Sequencing used PBMCs from blood, obtained on the day of vaccination. These TCRs come from a man aged 45-60 years who received an inactivated influenza vaccine.

V is TRBV6-2 or TRBV6-3 and J is TRBJ2-7; D is undetermined. Germline V lookup: CDR1 MNHEY, CDR2 SVGEGT. The V gene lost 2 bases and the J gene lost 1 base, with 9 bases spanning the gap. This CDR3 comprises 14 residues. The CDR3 coding sequence is TGTGCCAGCAGTTACCCGGTCCAATCCTACGAGCAGTACTTC. It yields the protein CASSYPVQSYEQYF.

This clonotype showed up many times. This chain links TRBV20-1 with TRBJ2-3; D not certain. CDR3 length: 15 residues. Germline CDR1 reads DFQATT; CDR2 reads SNEGSKA (reference sequence). V was cut by 3 bases and J by 2 bases, with 15 bases left in between. CDR3 region: CSASASEFVTDTQYF. The CDR3 DNA reads as TGCAGTGCTAGTGCTAGTGAATTTGTCACAGATACGCAGTATTTT.

This clonotype has just a few counts. The rearrangement links TRBV7-6 to TRBJ2-6; D gene unclear. The CDR3 consists of 14 residues. V was pared by 8 bases and J by 1 base, with 9 bases between. Germline CDR1 reads SGHVS; CDR2 reads FNYEAQ. This CDR3 is CASGDLSGANVLTF. The CDR3 bases are TGTGCCAGCGGAGACTTGTCTGGGGCCAACGTCCTGACTTTC.

This clonotype was counted many times. The chain couples TRBV10-3 to TRBJ2-3; the D gene could be TRBD1 or TRBD2 (5 bases each). The CDR3 is 14 amino acids. Germline CDR1 is ENHRY and CDR2 is SYGVKD. V gave up 7 bases and J gave up 0 bases, with 11 bases separating them. The CDR3 sequence is CAINRGRSTDTQYF. The DNA for the CDR3 is TGTGCCATCAACCGGGGCCGAAGCACAGATACGCAGTATTTT.

V is TRBV28 and J is TRBJ2-1; 8 bases fit TRBD1. CDR1 and CDR2 from the germline V gene are MDHEN and SYDVKM. The CDR3 spans 15 residues. V shed 8 bases and J 0 bases; nucleotides not matched to a gene: 6. CDR3 in amino acids: CASRNTGGSYNEQFF. The CDR3 DNA reads TGTGCCAGCCGAAATACAGGGGGCTCCTACAATGAGCAGTTCTTC.

Ten or more counts support this clonotype. CDR3 amino acids: CASSNALAGGQDEQFF. The DNA of the CDR3 is TGTGCCAGCAGCAACGCACTAGCGGGAGGTCAGGATGAGCAGTTCTTC. This chain links TRBV9 with TRBJ2-1; 12 bases line up with TRBD2. The CDR3 extends over 16 amino acids. Germline trimming cut 4 bases from V and 8 bases from J; bases unmatched to any gene: 10. In germline, CDR1 is SGDLS, CDR2 YYNGEE.

The J gene is TRBJ2-2, the V gene TRBV5-1; the D is unclear. V lost 0 bases and J 1 base, leaving 10 bases between the germline ends. Germline loops: CDR1 SGHRS, CDR2 YFSETQ. The CDR3 runs to 16 residues. CDR3 loop: CASSLVPAKNTGELFF. DNA of the CDR3: TGCGCCAGCAGCTTGGTGCCGGCAAAGAACACCGGGGAGCTGTTTTTT.

The V call is TRBV2, the J call TRBJ1-2, with 7 positions matching TRBD1. The germline V gene encodes CDR1 SNHLY and CDR2 FYNNEI. The CDR3 spans 13 residues. V shed 8 bases and J 5 bases; nucleotides not matched to a gene: 8. The CDR3 sequence is CASSQGMAYGYTF. Here the CDR3 DNA reads TGTGCCAGCTCACAGGGGATGGCTTATGGCTACACCTTC.

The rearrangement joins TRBV7-3 to TRBJ2-3, with D unresolved. The germline CDR1 and CDR2 sequences are SGHTA and FQGTGA. V dropped 0 bases and J dropped 0 bases, with 4 bases sitting between them. This CDR3 is built from 14 residues. The CDR3 DNA follows: TGTGCCAGCAGCTTAACAAAAAGCACAGATACGCAGTATTTT. It translates to CASSLTKSTDTQYF.

The chain uses TRBV29-1 and TRBJ2-2; D may be TRBD2 (6 bases). Germline CDR1 is SQVTM and CDR2 is ANQGSEA. The CDR3 length is 13 residues. Trimming took off 7 bases at V and 7 bases at J, with 16 bases between the two ends. The chain's CDR3 is CSALAGRGGELFF. The CDR3 coding sequence is TGCAGCGCCCTGGCGGGGCGTGGCGGGGAGCTGTTTTTT.

This chain joins TRBV6-5 and TRBJ2-1, with D perhaps matching TRBD2 (6 bases). Trimming pared 0 bases from V and 8 bases from J, leaving 14 bases between. This CDR3 is 15 amino acids long. Germline CDR1 reads MNHEY; CDR2 reads SVGAGI. CDR3 amino acids: CASSYSRDSGDEQFF. CDR3 nucleotides: TGTGCCAGCAGTTACTCCCGGGACTCTGGGGATGAGCAGTTCTTC.

CDR3 nucleotides: TGTGCCAGCAGATGGTCAGGAAGTCATGAGCAGTTCTTC. The encoded protein is CASRWSGSHEQFF. The rearrangement links TRBV6-2 or TRBV6-3 to TRBJ2-1; no clear D. Germline loops: CDR1 MNHEY, CDR2 SVGEGT. V dropped 6 bases and J dropped 8 bases, with 14 bases sitting between them. The CDR3 loop spans 13 amino acids.

This chain connects TRBV7-6 to TRBJ2-7; tentatively, D is TRBD1 or TRBD2 (5 bases each). Germline CDR1 is SGHVS and CDR2 is FNYEAQ. V lost 1 base, J lost 2 bases, and 9 bases lay in between. The CDR3 has 14 amino acids. The CDR3 sequence: CASSLGDGAYEQYF. The CDR3 bases are TGTGCCAGCAGCTTAGGGGACGGAGCCTACGAGCAGTACTTC.

This chain connects TRBV20-1 to TRBJ2-5; a weak D match, TRBD2 (6 bases). The germline CDR1 and CDR2 sequences are DFQATT and SNEGSKA (reference sequence). With 3 bases removed from V and 0 bases from J, the gap between germline ends came to 14 bases. This CDR3 has 15 amino acids. For the CDR3, the DNA is TGCAGTGCTAGGGTCCTAGCGACGTACCAAGAGACCCAGTACTTC. It specifies CSARVLATYQETQYF.

This clonotype was picked up many times. The chain couples TRBV6-5 to TRBJ1-6; 9 nucleotides line up with TRBD1. CDR1 and CDR2 (germline): MNHEY, SVGAGI. The junction had 1 base not matched to a gene; V was cut back by 0 bases and J by 7 bases. The CDR3 has 15 amino acids. CDR3 DNA sequence: TGTGCCAGCAGTTACTCTGGGACAGGGAATTCACCCCTCCACTTT. It encodes CASSYSGTGNSPLHF.

This clonotype has just a few counts. The chain is built from TRBV9 and TRBJ2-1; 8 bases match TRBD2. CDR3 size: 16 residues. V lost 0 bases to trimming and J lost 1 base; unmatched junction nucleotides: 3. Germline CDR1 and CDR2: SGDLS and YYNGEE. This CDR3 reads CASSVEAGVSYNEQFF. The CDR3 region has the DNA TGTGCCAGCAGCGTAGAAGCGGGAGTATCCTACAATGAGCAGTTCTTC. Full variable domain (outside the CDR3, taken from reference TRBV9 and TRBJ2-1): DSGVTQTPKHLITATGQRVTLRCSPRSGDLSVYWYQQSLDQGLQFLIQYYNGEERAKGNILERFSAQQFPDLHSELNLSSLELGDSALYFCASSVEAGVSYNEQFFGPGTRLTVL.